The 4 T cell receptor beta chains listed next were all sequenced from one sample in a study of cytomegalovirus exposure and HLA in healthy donors. PCR was performed using 60 Vbeta and 13 Jbeta primers. The protocol was immunoSEQ multiplex PCR, while the TCRdb copy is restricted to in-frame clones and leaves out a portion. The data show roughly 110,000 clones, roughly four fifths seen once. Sequencing input: PBMCs. These receptors all come from a man aged 50 to 59 in good health and CMV-seronegative.

V is TRBV19 and J is TRBJ1-1; the D gene is possibly TRBD1 (5 bases). The CDR3 sequence is 15 residues long. Trimming stripped 3 bases from V and 1 base from J, with 12 bases between. Germline V gene data show CDR1 as LNHDA and CDR2 as SQIVND (reference sequence). CDR3 residues: CASSMSGTPNTEAFF. CDR3 DNA: TGTGCCAGTAGTATGAGTGGGACTCCGAACACTGAAGCTTTCTTT.

In DNA form, the CDR3 reads TGTGCCAGCAGCTCCAGCGGGGGGGCTTACAATGAGCAGTTCTTC. The encoded protein is CASSSSGGAYNEQFF. The J gene is TRBJ2-1, the V gene TRBV5-6, with 10 bases that match TRBD2. V lost 3 bases to trimming and J lost 4 bases; unmatched junction nucleotides: 4. The length of the CDR3 is 15 residues. The germline CDR1 and CDR2 sequences are SGHDT and YYEEEE.

On this clone: Its ends do not fully match the called genes, so a read error is possible. The genes are TRBV7-9 and TRBJ1-1; 7 bases align to TRBD1. Germline CDR1 reads SEHNR; CDR2 reads FQNEAQ (reference sequence). CDR3 size: 12 residues. CDR3 in DNA: TGTTCCAGCAACCAGGGGGGCACTGAAGCTTTCTTT. It encodes CSSNQGGTEAFF.

The gene calls are TRBV30 and TRBJ1-1; D is uncertain. The length of the CDR3 is 15 residues. Germline assignment: CDR1 GTSNPN and CDR2 SVGIG (reference sequence). V lost 2 bases and J 4 bases, leaving 17 bases between the germline ends. The CDR3 reads CAWSRSRHSGTEAFF. CDR3 coding DNA: TGTGCCTGGAGTAGGAGTAGGCACTCGGGCACTGAAGCTTTCTTT.